The source of this T cell receptor (beta chain) is a study of blood T cell repertoires in COVID-19. Study details: T cells, B-cell-depleted T cells, or PBMCs provided the cDNA or gDNA that served as material.

All enrollees were roughly 18 to 100 years old and from approximately 25 US areas. Assignments of participants to cohorts depended upon their own reported clinical history. Donors of Cohort 3 who recovered were those that had two negative PCRs, clearance, or symptom resolution. TCRdb keeps only in-frame clones here, not all; method: immunoSEQ multiplex PCR. The sample records over 300,000 clones, approximately 90% being singletons. CDR1 and CDR2 (germline): SGHTA, FQGNSA. Trimming removed 2 bases at V and 0 bases at J, with 7 bases between. The CDR3 is 14 residues long. The sequence came from a woman between 40 and 55 years old who had recovered from COVID-19. J is TRBJ1-1 and V is TRBV7-2; weak D call: TRBD1 (6 bases). The sequenced sample consisted of PBMCs or T cells enriched from blood (not recorded which). CDR3 bases: TGTGCCAGCAGCTTATCAGGGGTGAACACTGAAGCTTTCTTT. Translation gives CASSLSGVNTEAFF.